These 7 T cell receptor beta chains were sequenced from one sample in a study of blood T cell repertoires in COVID-19. The protocol was immunoSEQ multiplex PCR, while the TCRdb copy is restricted to in-frame clones and leaves out a portion. There are about 220,000 clones in the sample; roughly 82% occur only once, and roughly 8.7% lies in the top ten. The material sequenced was peripheral blood. The receptors derive from a man over 45 with active or convalescent COVID-19.

The chain links TRBV5-4 to TRBJ2-5; a possible D gene is TRBD2 (6 bases). Germline V gene data show CDR1 as SGHNT and CDR2 as YYREEE (reference sequence). Trimming cost V 4 bases and J 2 bases, with 18 bases left between them. The CDR3 totals 16 residues. The CDR3 coding sequence is TGTGCCAGCAGCCTTCCGGACCCGGAGGGGCAAGAGACCCAGTACTTC. Its translation is CASSLPDPEGQETQYF.

V usage is TRBV10-3 and J usage is TRBJ2-1; 12 bases agree with TRBD2. With V trimmed by 3 bases and J by 0 bases, 6 bases remained unmatched. This CDR3 has 18 residues. CDR1 and CDR2 (germline): ENHRY, SYGVKD. CDR3 sequence: CAISDRTSGTSSYNEQFF. CDR3 DNA sequence: TGTGCCATCAGTGATCGGACTAGCGGGACTAGCTCCTACAATGAGCAGTTCTTC.

The genes are TRBV11-2 and TRBJ2-1; tentatively, D is TRBD1 (6 bases). Trimming pared 5 bases from V and 6 bases from J, leaving 20 bases between. The germline CDR1 and CDR2 sequences are SGHAT and FQNNGV. CDR3 length: 16 residues. The CDR3 nucleotides read TGTGCCAGCAGCCTTTTGGGGCGGCAGGGGTTCAATGAGCAGTTCTTC. Protein: CASSLLGRQGFNEQFF.

The rearrangement uses TRBV2 and TRBJ2-1, with 11 bases that match TRBD2. Losses at the gene ends were 6 bases for V and 2 bases for J; bases not matched to a gene: 3. Germline CDR1 SNHLY, CDR2 FYNNEI. This CDR3 spans 15 amino acids. The CDR3: CASRVTSGTYNEQFF. The CDR3 bases are TGTGCCAGCAGGGTGACTAGCGGGACCTACAATGAGCAGTTCTTC.

The count of this clone is one. The chain joins TRBV4-1 to TRBJ2-3, with 7 bases aligning to TRBD2. The germline CDR1 and CDR2 sequences are MGHRA and YSYEKL. The CDR3 consists of 17 residues. The V and J ends lost 0 bases and 2 bases, in that order; junction bases with no gene match: 8. CDR3 in DNA: TGCGCCAGCAGCCAAGATGGGGCGGGAGATTCCACAGATACGCAGTATTTT. It specifies CASSQDGAGDSTDTQYF.

The rearrangement joins TRBV5-1 to TRBJ2-7, with 9 bases identical to TRBD2. Germline CDR1 reads SGHRS; CDR2 reads YFSETQ. The CDR3 spans 15 residues. Trimming at V came to 2 bases and at J to 3 bases, leaving 6 bases not matched to a gene. CDR3 residues: CASSFGTSSDYEQYF. In nucleotides, the CDR3 is TGCGCCAGCAGCTTCGGGACTAGCTCAGACTACGAGCAGTACTTC.

The chain employs TRBV7-9 and TRBJ2-3; the D gene is possibly TRBD2 (6 bases). V was clipped by 5 bases and J by 1 base, with 22 bases between them. CDR1 SEHNR and CDR2 FQNEAQ come from the germline V gene (reference sequence). This CDR3 is built from 18 residues. The CDR3 region has the DNA TGTGCCAGCAGCCGCGGGGCCGGGACTGAGGCCCGCACAGATACGCAGTATTTT. Protein product: CASSRGAGTEARTDTQYF.